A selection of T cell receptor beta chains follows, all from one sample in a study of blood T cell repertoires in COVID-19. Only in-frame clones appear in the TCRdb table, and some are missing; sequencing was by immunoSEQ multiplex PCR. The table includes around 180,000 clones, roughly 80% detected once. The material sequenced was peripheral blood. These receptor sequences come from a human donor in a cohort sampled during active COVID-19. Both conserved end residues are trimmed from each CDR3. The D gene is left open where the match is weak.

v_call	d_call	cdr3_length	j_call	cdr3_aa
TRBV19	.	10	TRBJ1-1	ASMKAGTEAF
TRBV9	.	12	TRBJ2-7	ASSGRGFDNEQY
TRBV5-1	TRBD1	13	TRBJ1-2	ASGNPTGGSYGYT
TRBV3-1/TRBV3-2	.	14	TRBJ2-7	ASSLREGTRVYEQY
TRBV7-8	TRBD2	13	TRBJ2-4	ASSRNRFGRDIQY
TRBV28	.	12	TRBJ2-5	ASSGAVVRAAQY
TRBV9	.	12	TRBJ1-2	ASSVAQGYGGYT
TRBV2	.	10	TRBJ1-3	ASSEHGNTIY
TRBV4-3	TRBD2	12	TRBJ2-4	ASSQELAGGPLY
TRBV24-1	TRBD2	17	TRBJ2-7	ATSDFDLAGGPISYEQY
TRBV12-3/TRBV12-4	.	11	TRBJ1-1	ASTPTVNTEAF
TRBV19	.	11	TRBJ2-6	ASREAGANVLT
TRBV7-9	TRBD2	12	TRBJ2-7	ASSLTSGGYEQY
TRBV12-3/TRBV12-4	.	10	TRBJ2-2	ASSSGTGELF
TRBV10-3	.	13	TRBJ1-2	AISEADRPTSGYT
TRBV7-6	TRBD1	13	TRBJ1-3	ASSRDRVGGNTIY
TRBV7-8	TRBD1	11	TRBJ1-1	ASSRAGGTEAF
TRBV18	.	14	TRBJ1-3	ASSHRDVSSGNTIY
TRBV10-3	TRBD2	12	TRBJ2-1	AISEGGGDNEQF
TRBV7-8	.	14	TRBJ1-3	ASSLVDTNSGNTIY
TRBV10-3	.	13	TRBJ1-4	AISEARAFNEKLF
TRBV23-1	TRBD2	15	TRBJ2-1	ASSKRTSGRSGNEQF
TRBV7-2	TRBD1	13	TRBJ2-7	ASSFGTALTYEQY
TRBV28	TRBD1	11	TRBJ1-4	ASSLDRGGLLF
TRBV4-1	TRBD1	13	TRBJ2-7	ASSQLDRGYYEQY
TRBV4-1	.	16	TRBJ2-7	ASSQGKGPGQISYEQY
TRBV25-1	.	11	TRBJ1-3	ASRHLSGNTIY
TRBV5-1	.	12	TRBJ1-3	ASSLDYSGNTIY
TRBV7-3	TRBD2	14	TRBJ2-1	ASSASGLPSYNEQF
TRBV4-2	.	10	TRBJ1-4	ASSQVREGLF
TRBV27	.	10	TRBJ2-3	ASSLGGDTQY
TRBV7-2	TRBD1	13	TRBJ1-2	ASSLAGTGVYGYT